The next 5 T cell receptor beta chains were all read from a single sample in a study of cytomegalovirus exposure and HLA in healthy donors. In the PCR, 60 Vbeta and 13 Jbeta primers were used. TCRdb's copy holds only in-frame clones and misses some; the assay was immunoSEQ multiplex PCR. The table has roughly 120,000 clones, roughly 82% seen once. Source material: PBMCs. The receptors derive from a male donor in good health and CMV-seropositive.

This clone was seen a handful of times. V is TRBV19 and J is TRBJ2-7; TRBD2 agrees at 8 bases. The V gene's germline CDR1 is LNHDA and CDR2 SQIVND (reference sequence). There are 14 residues in the CDR3. J lost 3 bases, V lost 3 bases, and 4 bases had no gene match. DNA for the CDR3: TGTGCCAGTAGTATGGTCCTAGCGGGCTACGAGCAGTACTTC. Residues: CASSMVLAGYEQYF.

The chain is built from TRBV6-5 and TRBJ2-5, with D perhaps matching TRBD1 (5 bases). Germline-derived CDR1 and CDR2 are MNHEY and SVGAGI. The V and J ends lost 9 bases and 5 bases respectively, with 10 bases between them. The CDR3 length is 11 residues. CDR3 in amino acids: CASGQAETQYF. CDR3 DNA: TGTGCCAGTGGACAAGCGGAGACCCAGTACTTC.

This clone was seen more than once but under ten times. The rearrangement uses TRBV6-1 and TRBJ2-3, with 8 positions matching TRBD1. The CDR3 loop spans 15 amino acids. V dropped 2 bases and J dropped 4; count of bases not matched to a gene: 5. Germline loops: CDR1 MNHNS, CDR2 SASEGT. The CDR3 bases are TGTGCCAGCAGTGAATCGGCAGGGGGCGCAGATACGCAGTATTTT. It specifies CASSESAGGADTQYF.

The chain recombines TRBV2 with TRBJ2-1; D unclear. Trimming pared 5 bases from V and 6 bases from J, leaving 11 bases between. The CDR3 sequence is 13 residues long. Germline V lookup: CDR1 SNHLY, CDR2 FYNNEI. The CDR3 spells CASSPDRVNEQFF. The CDR3 nucleotides are TGTGCCAGCAGTCCTGACCGGGTCAATGAGCAGTTCTTC.

This CDR3 is CASSLGRTNTQYF. In DNA form, the CDR3 reads TGTGCCAGCAGTTTAGGTCGGACAAATACGCAGTATTTT. The rearrangement joins TRBV27 to TRBJ2-3; possible D gene TRBD1, 5 bases. In germline, CDR1 is MNHEY, CDR2 SMNVEV (reference sequence). The CDR3 is 13 amino acids. V gave up 2 bases and J gave up 7 bases, with 10 bases separating them.